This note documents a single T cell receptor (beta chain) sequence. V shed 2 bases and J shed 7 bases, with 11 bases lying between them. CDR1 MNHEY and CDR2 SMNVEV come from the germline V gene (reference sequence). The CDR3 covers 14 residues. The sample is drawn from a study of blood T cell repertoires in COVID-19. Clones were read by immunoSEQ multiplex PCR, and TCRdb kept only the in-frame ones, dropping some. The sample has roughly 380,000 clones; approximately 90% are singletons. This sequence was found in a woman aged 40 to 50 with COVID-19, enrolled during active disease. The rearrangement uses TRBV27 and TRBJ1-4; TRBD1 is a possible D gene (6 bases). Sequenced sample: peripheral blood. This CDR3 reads CASSLNRATEKLFF. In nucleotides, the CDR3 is TGTGCCAGCAGTTTAAACAGGGCCACTGAAAAACTGTTTTTT.